Listed here are 22 T cell receptor beta chains from one sample, sequenced in a study of cytomegalovirus exposure and HLA in healthy donors. PCR employed 60 Vbeta and 13 Jbeta primers. Using immunoSEQ multiplex PCR, the repertoire was profiled, and TCRdb retains in-frame clones only, with some absent. The sample has more than 90,000 clones, 65% to 75% seen once. Sequenced input: PBMCs. These receptors were collected from a man younger than 45 in good health and CMV-seropositive.

The chain joins TRBV13 to TRBJ2-7, with 7 bases identical to TRBD1. Trimming at V came to 6 bases and at J to 4 bases, leaving 12 bases not matched to a gene. CDR1 and CDR2 (germline): PRHDT, FYEKMQ (reference sequence). CDR3 length equals 15 residues. In DNA form, the CDR3 reads TGTGCCAGCAGGGCCCGGGACAGCGGATTTTACGAGCAGTACTTC. Translation gives CASRARDSGFYEQYF.

The V call is TRBV28, the J call TRBJ1-2, with 7 bases lining up with TRBD1. Losses at the gene ends were 3 bases for V and 6 bases for J; bases not matched to a gene: 7. CDR3 length: 14 residues. The germline CDR1 and CDR2 sequences are MDHEN and SYDVKM. The CDR3 sequence is CASSLRQGMDGYTF. The CDR3 bases are TGTGCCAGCAGTTTGCGACAGGGAATGGATGGCTACACCTTC.

Worth noting for this clone: This sample also contains other DNA sequences that code for the same CDR3. The chain uses TRBV7-2 and TRBJ1-4; D may be TRBD1 (6 bases). Germline-derived CDR1 and CDR2 are SGHTA and FQGNSA. V lost 6 bases and J 3 bases, leaving 11 bases between the germline ends. The CDR3 totals 14 residues. CDR3 residues: CASSSQGSNEKLFF. In nucleotides, the CDR3 is TGTGCCAGCAGTTCACAGGGTTCTAATGAAAAACTGTTTTTT.

The chain employs TRBV9 and TRBJ2-2; 9 bases match TRBD1. CDR3 length: 15 residues. V lost 5 bases and J lost 6; bases outside the gene matches: 8. The germline gives CDR1 SGDLS, CDR2 YYNGEE. The CDR3 protein is CASRPGTGSPGELFF. The CDR3 DNA sequence: TGTGCCAGCAGACCCGGGACAGGGAGCCCCGGGGAGCTGTTTTTT.

The V gene is TRBV7-8, the J gene TRBJ1-3; D gene unclear. Trimming left V 5 bases short and J 2 bases short, with 7 bases between. Germline-derived CDR1 and CDR2 are SGHVS and FQNEAQ. The CDR3 consists of 13 residues. The CDR3 coding sequence is TGTGCCAGCAGCATGCAGGCTGGAAACACCATATATTTT. Amino acid sequence: CASSMQAGNTIYF.

This clone was counted a few times. DNA of the CDR3: TGTGCCAGCAGGCGTCCGGGACAAGTGAACACTGAAGCTTTCTTT. Its protein product is CASRRPGQVNTEAFF. The V and J genes are TRBV13 and TRBJ1-1; TRBD1 is a possible D gene (6 bases). Germline V gene data show CDR1 as PRHDT and CDR2 as FYEKMQ (reference sequence). Trimming removed 6 bases at V and 0 bases at J, with 14 bases between. This CDR3 comprises 15 residues.

The gene calls are TRBV5-6 and TRBJ1-4, with D possibly matching TRBD1 (5 bases). V lost 2 bases, J lost 8 bases, and 13 bases lay in between. Germline V CDR1 and CDR2: SGHDT, YYEEEE. The CDR3 extends over 14 amino acids. The CDR3 protein is CASSFQQVSEKLFF. CDR3 DNA: TGTGCCAGCAGCTTCCAACAGGTCTCGGAAAAACTGTTTTTT.

This clone was recorded only once. The V call is TRBV5-4, the J call TRBJ2-2; the match to TRBD1 covers 9 bases. Germline V CDR1 and CDR2: SGHNT, YYREEE (reference sequence). The V segment lost 0 bases and the J segment 2 bases; nucleotides outside the gene matches: 5. The CDR3 covers 17 residues. Here the CDR3 DNA reads TGTGCCAGCAGCTTGGACAGGGGGCGAATAAACACCGGGGAGCTGTTTTTT. As protein: CASSLDRGRINTGELFF.

Only a few counts were recorded for this clone. The J gene is TRBJ2-3, the V gene TRBV2; TRBD2 might be the D (6 bases). Germline V lookup: CDR1 SNHLY, CDR2 FYNNEI. V lost 8 bases and J 2 bases, leaving 17 bases between the germline ends. The CDR3 extends over 15 amino acids. Written as DNA, the CDR3 is TGTGCCAGCTCGAGGAGGGTACCTCACACAGATACGCAGTATTTT. Translated, it gives CASSRRVPHTDTQYF.

The chain links TRBV5-6 to TRBJ2-7; 9 positions agree with TRBD2. The CDR3 has 18 residues. V lost 4 bases to trimming and J lost 0 bases; unmatched junction nucleotides: 14. In germline, CDR1 is SGHDT, CDR2 YYEEEE. The CDR3: CASSAWERGDPYSYEQYF. As DNA, the CDR3 is TGTGCCAGCAGCGCCTGGGAGCGGGGGGACCCCTACTCCTACGAGCAGTACTTC. Variable domain in full (rest from reference TRBV5-6 and TRBJ2-7): DAGVTQSPTHLIKTRGQQVTLRCSPKSGHDTVSWYQQALGQGPQFIFQYYEEEERQRGNFPDRFSGHQFPNYSSELNVNALLLGDSALYLCASSAWERGDPYSYEQYFGPGTRLTVT.

The rearrangement uses TRBV5-4 and TRBJ2-1, with 8 bases identical to TRBD1. V lost 2 bases, J lost 1 base, and 2 bases stayed unmatched. Germline V gene sequence: CDR1 SGHNT, CDR2 YYREEE (reference sequence). The CDR3 length is 15 residues. The CDR3 protein is CASSFGTGSYNEQFF. CDR3 nucleotides: TGTGCCAGCAGCTTTGGGACAGGTTCCTACAATGAGCAGTTCTTC.

V is TRBV5-1 and J is TRBJ2-7; TRBD2 aligns across 9 bases. The V and J ends lost 3 bases and 3 bases, in that order; junction bases with no gene match: 1. Germline assignment: CDR1 SGHRS and CDR2 YFSETQ. CDR3 size: 13 residues. CDR3 loop: CASSWTSDYEQYF. The CDR3 bases are TGCGCCAGCAGCTGGACTAGCGACTACGAGCAGTACTTC.

This clone was seen a few times. The chain recombines TRBV6-1 with TRBJ1-5; unclear D gene. Trimming stripped 2 bases from V and 2 bases from J, with 13 bases between. This CDR3 comprises 16 residues. Looked up from germline, CDR1 is MNHNS and CDR2 is SASEGT. The CDR3 here is CASSEQVQNRNQPQHF. Written as DNA, the CDR3 is TGTGCCAGCAGTGAACAGGTCCAGAATCGCAATCAGCCCCAGCATTTT.

The rearrangement links TRBV7-6 to TRBJ1-1; the D is unclear. V lost 1 base, J lost 0 bases, and 12 bases lay in between. CDR3 size: 16 residues. The germline gives CDR1 SGHVS, CDR2 FNYEAQ. CDR3 sequence: CASSLEASGMNTEAFF. CDR3 coding DNA: TGTGCCAGCAGCTTAGAAGCCAGCGGGATGAACACTGAAGCTTTCTTT.

The rearrangement links TRBV10-3 to TRBJ2-5; a possible D gene is TRBD1 (5 bases). CDR1 is ENHRY, CDR2 SYGVKD, per germline. With 6 bases removed from V and 5 bases from J, the gap between germline ends came to 22 bases. This CDR3 has 16 amino acids. CDR3 sequence (DNA): TGTGCCATCAGGTCTTCTAGGGGTCTGGCCCTCGAGACCCAGTACTTC. It translates to CAIRSSRGLALETQYF.

CDR3 region: CASSPYPGTGDGYTF. For the CDR3, the DNA is TGTGCCAGCAGCCCCTACCCCGGGACAGGGGATGGCTACACCTTC. The V call is TRBV11-2, the J call TRBJ1-2; 10 bases are a match to TRBD1. The ends lost 5 bases at V and 6 bases at J; junction bases unmatched: 9. The CDR3 length is 15 residues. Germline CDR1 is SGHAT and CDR2 is FQNNGV.

The rearrangement joins TRBV5-1 to TRBJ2-7; the match to TRBD1 covers 7 bases. The CDR3 runs 11 residues. Germline lookup yields CDR1 SGHRS and CDR2 YFSETQ. V dropped 7 bases and J dropped 12; count of bases not matched to a gene: 10. The CDR3 reads CASGGQQERYF. The DNA of the CDR3 is TGCGCCAGCGGGGGACAGCAAGAACGGTACTTC.

This clone was recorded once. The rearrangement links TRBV14 to TRBJ2-6, with D unresolved. CDR1 and CDR2 (germline): SGHDN, FVKESK. V gave up 6 bases and J gave up 2 bases, with 5 bases separating them. The CDR3 covers 13 residues. The CDR3 loop is CASSFTGANVLTF. CDR3 in DNA: TGTGCCAGCAGTTTCACTGGGGCCAACGTCCTGACTTTC.

This chain links TRBV4-3 with TRBJ2-5; TRBD1 matches 11 bases. V trimming: 5 bases; J trimming: 5 bases; junction bases outside the gene matches: 4. The CDR3 has 14 residues. From germline, CDR1 is LGHNA and CDR2 YSLEER. The chain's CDR3 is CASSAGQGGETQYF. CDR3 bases: TGCGCCAGCAGCGCGGGACAGGGGGGGGAGACCCAGTACTTC.

The chain is built from TRBV5-4 and TRBJ1-2; a weak D match, TRBD1 (6 bases). Germline CDR1 is SGHNT and CDR2 is YYREEE (reference sequence). The CDR3 totals 14 residues. V was clipped by 2 bases and J by 4 bases, with 12 bases between them. Here the CDR3 DNA reads TGTGCCAGCAGCTTATTGGTAGGGGGCTATGGCTACACCTTC. This translates into CASSLLVGGYGYTF.

V usage is TRBV2 and J usage is TRBJ2-3; the match to TRBD2 covers 9 bases. The germline V gene has CDR1 SNHLY and CDR2 FYNNEI. The CDR3 length is 16 residues. The J segment lost 6 bases and the V segment lost 3 bases, leaving 10 bases of the junction unmatched. The CDR3 spells CASSELRRGGSDTQYF. CDR3 coding DNA: TGTGCCAGCAGTGAGCTAAGGCGGGGGGGGTCGGATACGCAGTATTTT.

This chain uses TRBV6-5 with TRBJ2-1; tentative D call: TRBD1 (6 bases). V gave up 6 bases and J gave up 6 bases, with 9 bases separating them. The V gene's germline CDR1 is MNHEY and CDR2 SVGAGI. This CDR3 has 12 residues. The CDR3 protein is CASRSRGNEQFF. The CDR3 DNA follows: TGTGCCAGCAGGTCCAGGGGCAATGAGCAGTTCTTC.